This T cell receptor (beta chain) derives from a study of blood T cells in healthy people across ages. Together with a sample-barcoded 5' primer, a J-beta primer mix was included in a second PCR lasting about 7 to 12 cycles. TCRdb independently ran MiXCR on the 5' RACE reads; one entry per CDR3 protein. The sample records 850,000 to 1,300,000 distinct CDR3 sequences, less than 50% being singletons. J was trimmed by 13 bases and V by 5 bases; bases with no gene match: 17. The V gene's germline CDR1 is SEHNR and CDR2 FQNEAQ (reference sequence). CDR3 length equals 15 residues. This clonotype was seen a few times.

Sequencing used blood. The TCR originated in a woman aged 60-75 years in good health. J is TRBJ2-4 and V is TRBV7-9; 7 bases map to TRBD2. CDR3 in amino acids: CASSDQGLPPQQQYF. As DNA, the CDR3 is TGTGCCAGCAGCGATCAGGGACTACCACCACAACAGCAGTACTTC.